The T cell receptor beta chain described here comes from a study of cytomegalovirus exposure and HLA in healthy donors. Regarding the study as a whole: With later analysis, a missense DCLRE1C variant became linked to TCR beta V- and J-gene trimming. The authors assumed roughly uniform sequencing depth across donors for presence/absence analyses. CMV antigen specificity of a few CMV-associated chains was confirmed in vitro.

The V end was cut by 6 bases, the J end by 8 bases, with 16 bases between. Germline V gives CDR1 MNHEY, CDR2 SMNVEV (reference sequence). This CDR3 region has 13 residues. This clone was found once. Antigen specificity is unknown. PCR was performed using 60 Vbeta and 13 Jbeta primers. Generated by immunoSEQ multiplex PCR, the TCRdb table keeps only in-frame clones and is missing some. The sample lists more than 110,000 clones, about four fifths occurring once. The clonotype comes from a female donor in good health and CMV-seronegative. The sample taken for sequencing was PBMCs. The chain links TRBV27 to TRBJ1-2; a weak D match, TRBD1 (6 bases). The CDR3 here is CASSPGGPWGYTF. The DNA for the CDR3 is TGTGCCAGCAGCCCGGGGGGGCCTTGGGGCTACACCTTC.